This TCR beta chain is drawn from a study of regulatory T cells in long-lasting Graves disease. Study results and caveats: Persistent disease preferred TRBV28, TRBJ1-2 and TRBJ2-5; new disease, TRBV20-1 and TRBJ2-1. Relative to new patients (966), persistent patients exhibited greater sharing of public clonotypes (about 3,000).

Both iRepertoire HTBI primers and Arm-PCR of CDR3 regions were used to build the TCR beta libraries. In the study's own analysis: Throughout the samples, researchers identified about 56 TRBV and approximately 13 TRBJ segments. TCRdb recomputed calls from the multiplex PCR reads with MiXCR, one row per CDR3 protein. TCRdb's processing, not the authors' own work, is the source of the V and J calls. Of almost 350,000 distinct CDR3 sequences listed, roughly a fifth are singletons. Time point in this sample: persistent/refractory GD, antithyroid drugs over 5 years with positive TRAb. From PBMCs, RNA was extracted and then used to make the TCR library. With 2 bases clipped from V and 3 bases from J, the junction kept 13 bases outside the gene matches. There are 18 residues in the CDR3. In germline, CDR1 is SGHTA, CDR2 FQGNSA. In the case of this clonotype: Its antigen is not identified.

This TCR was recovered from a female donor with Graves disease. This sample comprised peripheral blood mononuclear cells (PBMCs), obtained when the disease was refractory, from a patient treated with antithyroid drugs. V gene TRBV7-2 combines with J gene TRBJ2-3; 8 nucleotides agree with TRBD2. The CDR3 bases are TGTGCCAGCAGCTTATGGGCGGGGGGCCCTTCTAGGACAGATACGCAGTATTTT. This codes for CASSLWAGGPSRTDTQYF.